This T cell receptor (beta chain) appears in the sequencing data of a study of CD8 T cells in ankylosing spondylitis. General observations from the study: Reportedly, significant enrichment of disease-linked clones occurred in matched ankylosing spondylitis synovial fluid.

This clonotype was counted a few times. Its matching antigen is unknown. This CDR3 spans 14 amino acids. CDR1 is DFQATT and CDR2 is SNEGSKA in the germline V gene (reference sequence). The V end was cut by 3 bases, the J end by 3 bases, with 11 bases between. MiXCR, run by TCRdb on the 5' RACE reads, gives a single entry per CDR3 protein. The profile shows roughly 30,000 distinct CDR3 sequences, approximately 15% of them singletons. Sample: blood. This chain connects TRBV20-1 to TRBJ2-2, with a possible D match to TRBD2 (6 bases). This receptor was obtained from a male donor with ankylosing spondylitis or in good health (not recorded which). CDR3 nucleotide sequence: TGCAGTGCTAGGACCCGGGACTACACCGGGGAGCTGTTTTTT. Translated: CSARTRDYTGELFF.